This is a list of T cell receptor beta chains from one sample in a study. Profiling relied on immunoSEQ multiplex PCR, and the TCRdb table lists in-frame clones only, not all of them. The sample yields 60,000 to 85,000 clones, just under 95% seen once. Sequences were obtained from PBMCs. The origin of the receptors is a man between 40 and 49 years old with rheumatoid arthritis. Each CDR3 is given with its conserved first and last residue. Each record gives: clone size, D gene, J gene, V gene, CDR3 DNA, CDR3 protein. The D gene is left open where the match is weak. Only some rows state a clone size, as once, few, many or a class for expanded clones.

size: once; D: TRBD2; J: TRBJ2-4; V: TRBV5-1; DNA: TGCGCCAGCAGCCCTGCTAGCGGGGGTAAAAACATTCAGTACTTC; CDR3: CASSPASGGKNIQYF
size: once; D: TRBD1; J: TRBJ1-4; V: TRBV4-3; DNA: TGCGCCAGCAGCCCCGGGACAGGGCCCGAAAAACTGTTTTTT; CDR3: CASSPGTGPEKLFF
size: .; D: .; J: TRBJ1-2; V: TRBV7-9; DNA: TGTGCCAGCAGCACCGGGACGGACTATGGCTACACCTTC; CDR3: CASSTGTDYGYTF
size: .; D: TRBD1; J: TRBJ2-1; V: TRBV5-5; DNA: TGTGCCAGCAGCTCACAGGGGGACAACTACAATGAGCAGTTCTTC; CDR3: CASSSQGDNYNEQFF
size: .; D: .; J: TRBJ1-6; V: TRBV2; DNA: TGTGCCAGCAGTGTGTCCAGGGGTTATTCACCCCTCCACTTT; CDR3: CASSVSRGYSPLHF
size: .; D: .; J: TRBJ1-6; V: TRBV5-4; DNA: TGTGCCAGCAGCTTGAGGGGGGCTTTGGGGAATTCACCCCTCCACTTT; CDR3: CASSLRGALGNSPLHF
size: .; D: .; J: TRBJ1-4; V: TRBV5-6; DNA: TGTGCCAGCAGCTTGTGGGCAGGGTTGAATGAAAAACTGTTTTTT; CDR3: CASSLWAGLNEKLFF
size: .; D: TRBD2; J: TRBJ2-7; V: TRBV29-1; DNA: TGCAGCGTTGCAGCGGGGGGTAGCTACGAGCAGTACTTC; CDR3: CSVAAGGSYEQYF
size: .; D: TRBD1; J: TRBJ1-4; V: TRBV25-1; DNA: TGTGCCAGCAGTGAATCGGGACAGACTAATGAAAAACTGTTTTTT; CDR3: CASSESGQTNEKLFF
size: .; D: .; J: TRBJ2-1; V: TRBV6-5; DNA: TGTGCCAGCAGTTGGGGATGGGAGCCTTACAATGAGCAGTTCTTC; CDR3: CASSWGWEPYNEQFF
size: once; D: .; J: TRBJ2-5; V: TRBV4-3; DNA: TGCGCCAGCAGCCAAGATCGGGTACGAGAGACCCAGTACTTC; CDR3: CASSQDRVRETQYF
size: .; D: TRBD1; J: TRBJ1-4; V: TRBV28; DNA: TGTGCCAGCAGCCAACAGGGGGGTATTAGGGAAAAACTGTTTTTT; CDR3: CASSQQGGIREKLFF
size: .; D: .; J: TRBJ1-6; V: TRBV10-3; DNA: TGTGCCATCAGTGAGTTGGACAGCACTGATTCACCCCTCCACTTT; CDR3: CAISELDSTDSPLHF
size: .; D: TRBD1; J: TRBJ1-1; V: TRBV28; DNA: TGTGCCAGCAGATCCGACAGGGGGGGATTCTCTGAAGCTTTCTTT; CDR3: CASRSDRGGFSEAFF
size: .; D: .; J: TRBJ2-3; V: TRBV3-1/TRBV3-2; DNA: TGTGCCAGCAGCCATTCAGTCCACCTTGGGGTGAAGGGCACAGATACGCAGTATTTT; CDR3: CASSHSVHLGVKGTDTQYF
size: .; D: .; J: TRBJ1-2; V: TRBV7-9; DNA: TGTGCCAGCAGCTTAGTGGGGGTTGACTATGGCTACACCTTC; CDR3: CASSLVGVDYGYTF
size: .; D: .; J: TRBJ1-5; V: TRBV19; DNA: TGTGCCAGTAGTCCAACCCATCTCCTATCTGGCAATCAGCCCCAGCATTTT; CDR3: CASSPTHLLSGNQPQHF
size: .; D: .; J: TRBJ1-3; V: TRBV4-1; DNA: TGCGCCAGCAGCCAAGGGCGGCAGGGAAACTCTGGAAACACCATATATTTT; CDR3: CASSQGRQGNSGNTIYF
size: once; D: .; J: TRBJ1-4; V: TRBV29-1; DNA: TGCAGCCCGGGGATTGCAACTAATGAAAAACTGTTTTTT; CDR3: CSPGIATNEKLFF
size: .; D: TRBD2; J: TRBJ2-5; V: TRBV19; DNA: TGTGCCAGTAATTCCGGGACTAGCGTGTGGGAGACCCAGTACTTC; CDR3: CASNSGTSVWETQYF
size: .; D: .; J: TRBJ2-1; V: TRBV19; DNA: TGTGCCAGTAGTATAGAAGCCCAGGGATACAATGAGCAGTTCTTC; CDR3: CASSIEAQGYNEQFF
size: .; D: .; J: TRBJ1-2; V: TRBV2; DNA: TGTGCCAGCAGACTGATTTCCGGGACGGACTATGGCTACACCTTC; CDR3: CASRLISGTDYGYTF
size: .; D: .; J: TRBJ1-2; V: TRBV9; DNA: TGTGCCAGCAGCCCTCGCGACAGGCCTGGGGATGGCTACACCTTC; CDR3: CASSPRDRPGDGYTF
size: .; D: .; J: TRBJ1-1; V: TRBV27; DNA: TGTGCCAGCAGCGGGACCGGTGGGGGTGAAGCTTTCTTT; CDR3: CASSGTGGGEAFF
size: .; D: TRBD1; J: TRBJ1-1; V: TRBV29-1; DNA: TGCAGCGTCAGACAGGGTTCGAACACTGAAGCTTTCTTT; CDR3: CSVRQGSNTEAFF
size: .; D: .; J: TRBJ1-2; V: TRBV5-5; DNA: TGTGCCAGCAGCTACGGGACGACCGGCTACACCTTC; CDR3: CASSYGTTGYTF